Detailed here is one T cell receptor beta chain. These data originate in a study of low-dose radiotherapy and immunotherapy resistance in tumors. Germline loops: CDR1 SGDLS, CDR2 YYNGEE. The CDR3 contains 14 residues. V gave up 0 bases and J gave up 4 bases; unmatched junction bases: 1. First-strand cDNA used TRAV- and TRBV-specific primers, covering alpha and beta chains. For amplifying TCRs, the PCR ran for about 19 cycles with Phusion, which was used together with a constant-region primer and the adapter on the V primers. TCRdb reprocessed the reads with MiXCR, giving one entry per CDR3 protein. Of under 95,000 distinct CDR3 sequences listed, roughly 17% were seen once; the top ten hold 1.3% to 1.5%. The sample's time point: after trial treatment. Described treatment: LDRT plus nivolumab, ipilimumab, low-dose cyclophosphamide and aspirin (RACIN trial).

The specimen was PBMCs, collected after low-dose radiotherapy plus immunotherapy. This clonotype was obtained from a male donor with prostate cancer. This sequence joins TRBV9 and TRBJ2-1, with 7 bases identical to TRBD1. The CDR3: CASSVGGQYNEQFF. The CDR3 DNA sequence: TGTGCCAGCAGCGTAGGGGGACAGTACAATGAGCAGTTCTTC. The full variable domain, completed using reference TRBV9 and TRBJ2-1, is DSGVTQTPKHLITATGQRVTLRCSPRSGDLSVYWYQQSLDQGLQFLIQYYNGEERAKGNILERFSAQQFPDLHSELNLSSLELGDSALYFCASSVGGQYNEQFFGPGTRLTVL.